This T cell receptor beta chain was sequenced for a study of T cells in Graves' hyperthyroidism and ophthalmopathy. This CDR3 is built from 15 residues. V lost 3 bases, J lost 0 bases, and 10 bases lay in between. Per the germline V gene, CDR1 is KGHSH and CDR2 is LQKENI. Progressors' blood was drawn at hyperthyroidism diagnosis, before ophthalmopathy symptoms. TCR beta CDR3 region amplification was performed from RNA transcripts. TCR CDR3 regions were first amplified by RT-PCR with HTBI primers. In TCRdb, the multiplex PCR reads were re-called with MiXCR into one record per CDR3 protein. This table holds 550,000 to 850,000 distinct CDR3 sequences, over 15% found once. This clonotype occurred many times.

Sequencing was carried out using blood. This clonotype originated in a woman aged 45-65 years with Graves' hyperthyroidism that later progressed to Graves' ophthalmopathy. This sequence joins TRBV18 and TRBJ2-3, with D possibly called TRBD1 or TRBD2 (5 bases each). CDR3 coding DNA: TGTGCCAGCTCACCCCGGGGCACGAGCACAGATACGCAGTATTTT. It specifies CASSPRGTSTDTQYF. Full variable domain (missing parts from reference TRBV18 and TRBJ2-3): NAGVMQNPRHLVRRRGQEARLRCSPMKGHSHVYWYRQLPEEGLKFMVYLQKENIIDESGMPKERFSAEFPKEGPSILRIQQVVRGDSAAYFCASSPRGTSTDTQYFGPGTRLTVL.